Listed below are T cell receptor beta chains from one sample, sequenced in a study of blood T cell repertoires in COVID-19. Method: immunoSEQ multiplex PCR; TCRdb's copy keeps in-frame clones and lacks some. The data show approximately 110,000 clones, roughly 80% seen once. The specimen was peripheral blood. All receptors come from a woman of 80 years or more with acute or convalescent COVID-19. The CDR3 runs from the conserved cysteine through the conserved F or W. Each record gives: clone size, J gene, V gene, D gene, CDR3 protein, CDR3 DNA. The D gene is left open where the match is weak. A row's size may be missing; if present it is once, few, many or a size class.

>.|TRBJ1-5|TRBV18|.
CASSPLGGGANQPQHF
TGTGCCAGCTCACCCCTCGGCGGGGGCGCAAACCAGCCCCAGCATTTT
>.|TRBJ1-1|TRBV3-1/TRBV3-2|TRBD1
CASSPTGLAEAFF
TGTGCCAGCAGCCCGACAGGGTTGGCTGAAGCTTTCTTT
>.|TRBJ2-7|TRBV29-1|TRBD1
CSVAPGTGSVEQYF
TGCAGCGTCGCCCCCGGGACAGGGAGTGTCGAGCAGTACTTC
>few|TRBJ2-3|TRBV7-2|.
CASSLGVTGTDTQYF
TGTGCCAGCAGCTTAGGAGTAACGGGGACAGATACGCAGTATTTT
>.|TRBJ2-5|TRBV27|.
CASSLAGRETQYF
TGTGCCAGCAGTTTGGCAGGGAGGGAGACCCAGTACTTC
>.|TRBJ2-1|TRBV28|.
CASSPRVYNEQFF
TGTGCCAGCAGTCCCAGGGTCTACAATGAGCAGTTCTTC
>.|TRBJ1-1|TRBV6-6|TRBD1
CASRPRDRGVNTEAFF
TGTGCCAGCAGACCCCGGGACAGGGGAGTGAACACTGAAGCTTTCTTT
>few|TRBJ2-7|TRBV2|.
CASSELPLSSYEQYF
TGTGCCAGCAGTGAACTTCCTTTGAGCTCCTACGAGCAGTACTTC
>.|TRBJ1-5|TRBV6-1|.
CASSELAEIANQPQHF
TGTGCCAGCAGTGAACTCGCGGAGATAGCAAATCAGCCCCAGCATTTT
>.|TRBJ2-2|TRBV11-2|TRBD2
CASSRSGSVGELFF
TGTGCCAGCAGCCGTAGCGGGAGTGTGGGGGAGCTGTTTTTT
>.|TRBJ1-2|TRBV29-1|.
CSVEIVQVNYGYTF
TGCAGCGTTGAAATAGTACAGGTTAACTATGGCTACACCTTC
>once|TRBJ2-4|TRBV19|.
CASTPRGLENIQYF
TGTGCCAGTACCCCTCGAGGACTTGAGAACATTCAGTACTTC
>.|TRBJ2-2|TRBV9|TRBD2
CASSAGGTSGRSANTGELFF
TGTGCCAGCAGCGCGGGGGGGACTAGCGGGAGGAGCGCGAACACCGGGGAGCTGTTTTTT
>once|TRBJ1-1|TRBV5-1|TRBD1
CASSPRQQGANTEAFF
TGCGCCAGCAGCCCCCGTCAACAGGGGGCGAACACTGAAGCTTTCTTT
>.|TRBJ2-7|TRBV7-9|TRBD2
CASSQASGSLIYEQYF
TGTGCCAGCAGTCAAGCTAGCGGGAGTCTCATCTACGAGCAGTACTTC
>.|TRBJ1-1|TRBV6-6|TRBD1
CASSRGQGISPDTEAFF
TGTGCCAGCAGTCGAGGACAGGGGATCTCGCCGGACACTGAAGCTTTCTTT
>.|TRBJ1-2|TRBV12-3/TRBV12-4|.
CASSLGQYGYTF
TGTGCCAGCAGTTTAGGACAGTATGGCTACACCTTC
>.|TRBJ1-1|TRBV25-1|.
CASSYRSVLNTEAFF
TGTGCCAGCAGTTACCGGTCTGTTCTGAACACTGAAGCTTTCTTT
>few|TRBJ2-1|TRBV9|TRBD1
CASSSNRGMDEQFF
TGTGCCAGCAGCTCTAACAGGGGTATGGATGAGCAGTTCTTC
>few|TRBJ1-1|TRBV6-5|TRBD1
CASSSLPGQGNPEAFF
TGTGCCAGCAGTTCACTACCGGGACAGGGGAACCCTGAAGCTTTCTTT
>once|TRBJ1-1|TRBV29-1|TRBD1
CSFLVQGGTEAFF
TGCAGTTTCTTGGTCCAGGGGGGCACTGAAGCTTTCTTT
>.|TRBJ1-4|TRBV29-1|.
CSARGSNEKLFF
TGCAGCGCACGGGGTTCTAATGAAAAACTGTTTTTT
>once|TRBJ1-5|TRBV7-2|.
CASSQGGGNQPQHF
TGTGCCAGCAGCCAAGGGGGTGGCAATCAGCCCCAGCATTTT
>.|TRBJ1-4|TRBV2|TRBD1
CASSDGQGWEKLFF
TGTGCCAGCAGTGACGGACAGGGGTGGGAAAAACTGTTTTTT
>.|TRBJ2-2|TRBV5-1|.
CASSWTAGGHGELFF
TGCGCCAGCAGCTGGACGGCCGGGGGGCACGGGGAGCTGTTTTTT
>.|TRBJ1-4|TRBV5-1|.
CASRLGQNTNEKLFF
TGCGCCAGCAGACTAGGACAGAACACTAATGAAAAACTGTTTTTT
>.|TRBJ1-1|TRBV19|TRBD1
CASTEQGLVNTEAFF
TGTGCCAGTACAGAACAGGGGCTGGTAAACACTGAAGCTTTCTTT
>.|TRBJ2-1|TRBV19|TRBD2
CATQGYGRDQFF
TGTGCCACTCAAGGGTACGGGAGGGACCAGTTCTTC
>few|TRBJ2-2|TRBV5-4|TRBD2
CASTKSRGDPNTGELFF
TGTGCCAGCACTAAGTCCCGGGGGGATCCGAACACCGGGGAGCTGTTTTTT
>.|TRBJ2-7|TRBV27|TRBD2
CASSLPGLQAYEQYF
TGTGCCAGCAGTTTACCGGGACTACAAGCATACGAGCAGTACTTC
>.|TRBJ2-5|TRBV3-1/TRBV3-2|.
CASSQNGPGEETQYF
TGTGCCAGCAGCCAAAATGGCCCCGGGGAGGAGACCCAGTACTTC
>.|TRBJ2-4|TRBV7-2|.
CASSLVGGAAKNIQYF
TGTGCCAGCAGCTTAGTGGGGGGGGCGGCCAAAAACATTCAGTACTTC
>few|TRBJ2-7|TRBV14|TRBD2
CASSQGTSQYF
TGTGCCAGCAGCCAAGGGACTAGCCAGTACTTC
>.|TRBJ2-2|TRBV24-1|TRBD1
CATSDFRQGAFTGELFF
TGTGCCACCAGTGATTTTAGGCAGGGGGCATTCACCGGGGAGCTGTTTTTT
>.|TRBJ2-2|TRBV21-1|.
CASSKSGTSGPIKNTGELFF
TGTGCCAGCAGCAAGTCCGGGACTAGCGGCCCAATCAAGAACACCGGGGAGCTGTTTTTT
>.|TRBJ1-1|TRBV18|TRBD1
CASSPEATGGGTEAFF
TGTGCCAGCTCACCAGAAGCGACAGGGGGCGGCACTGAAGCTTTCTTT
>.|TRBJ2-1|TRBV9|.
CASSVAGGRQFF
TGTGCCAGCAGCGTAGCAGGTGGGAGACAGTTCTTC
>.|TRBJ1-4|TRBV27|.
CASSPWTITTNEKLFF
TGTGCCAGCAGTCCCTGGACTATTACAACTAATGAAAAACTGTTTTTT
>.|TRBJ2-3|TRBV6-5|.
CAKSITDTQYF
TGTGCCAAATCTATCACAGATACGCAGTATTTT
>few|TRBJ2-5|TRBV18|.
CASSPTSDSQETQYF
TGTGCCAGCTCACCGACCTCTGACTCCCAAGAGACCCAGTACTTC
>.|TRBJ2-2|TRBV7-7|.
CASSPGRGGELFF
TGTGCCAGCAGCCCTGGCAGGGGCGGGGAGCTGTTTTTT
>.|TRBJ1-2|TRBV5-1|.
CASSSQGSNYGYTF
TGCGCCAGCAGCTCACAGGGAAGTAACTATGGCTACACCTTC
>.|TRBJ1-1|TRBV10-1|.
CASSNNPMGARAEAFF
TGCGCCAGCAGCAATAATCCGATGGGGGCGCGCGCTGAAGCTTTCTTT
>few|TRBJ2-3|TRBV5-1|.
CASSSRLGTDTQYF
TGCGCCAGCAGTTCTAGACTAGGTACAGATACGCAGTATTTT
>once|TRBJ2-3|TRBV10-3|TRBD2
CAISRLAGNPDTQYF
TGTGCCATCAGCCGACTAGCGGGTAATCCAGATACGCAGTATTTT
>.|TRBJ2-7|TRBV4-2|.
CASSPRLRYEQYF
TGTGCCAGCAGCCCCCGACTCCGCTACGAGCAGTACTTC